A selection of T cell receptor beta chains follows, all from one sample in a study of cytomegalovirus exposure and HLA in healthy donors. Here immunoSEQ multiplex PCR was the method, and the copy in TCRdb shows in-frame clones only, minus some. The data hold under 150,000 clones, with roughly 9.6% observed a single time. Material for sequencing was PBMCs. All receptors come from a woman aged 40 to 50 in good health and CMV-seropositive. CDR3s include the opening cysteine and the closing phenylalanine or tryptophan. D genes are given only for firm matches. For some rows the clone size is stated as once, few or many, or as a class when expanded; others skip it.

- TRBJ2-7 once TRBV11-2 CASSLGRGLTYEQYF
- TRBJ1-2 few TRBV15 CATSRGREDYGYTF
- TRBJ2-5 - TRBV7-2 CASSLDRGRTETQYF
TRBD1 TRBJ1-2 - TRBV5-1 CASSRDRSNYGYTF
- TRBJ2-1 - TRBV4-2 CASSQDWSDNEQFF
TRBD1 TRBJ1-4 few TRBV19 CASSKGTGWDEKLFF
TRBD2 TRBJ2-7 - TRBV7-9 CASSLGTSGVISYEQYF
- TRBJ1-5 few TRBV5-6 CASSWQGSNQPQHF
- TRBJ1-2 few TRBV20-1 CSAQGSRGYTF
TRBD2 TRBJ2-5 few TRBV18 CASSPGTSGEETQYF
- TRBJ1-6 - TRBV11-2 CASSLWQGNSPLHF
- TRBJ2-5 many TRBV5-1 CASSLAGSHLETQYF
- TRBJ2-7 few TRBV4-3 CASSRLTTSYEQYF
- TRBJ2-3 - TRBV5-1 CASSLAFGQSTDTQYF
TRBD1 TRBJ2-1 - TRBV16 CASSQSGQGRTTEQFF
- TRBJ2-5 few TRBV6-1 CASSHQSTAQETQYF
TRBD1 TRBJ1-1 few TRBV5-6 CASSPPRRGRTEAFF
- TRBJ2-2 - TRBV6-4 CASSDSTNTGELFF
- TRBJ1-1 - TRBV7-2 CASSLEPGRNTEAFF
- TRBJ2-5 - TRBV10-2 CASSEPGAGETQYF
TRBD2 TRBJ2-2 - TRBV7-3 CASSSDTAPSGGITGELFF
- TRBJ2-3 - TRBV5-1 CASSLATEGDTQYF
- TRBJ1-3 - TRBV15 CATSRDRVTGNTIYF